This paragraph covers one T cell receptor beta chain sequence. The antigen remains undetermined. Distinct nucleotide sequences in the sample also encode this CDR3. The record originates from a study of shared clonotypes between healthy human individuals. On the study more broadly: The plates for each donor numbered three CD4 naive, three CD4 memory, two CD8 naive and one CD8 memory. Whole-study results and caveats: Larger estimated richness was generally seen in naive subsets than in memory subsets.

Sorted-subset replicate PCR reactions were performed with about 190 ng DNA, corresponding to roughly 29,000 T cell genomes. Libraries were prepared by immunoSEQ multiplex PCR; TCRdb keeps only in-frame clonotypes and omits some of them. The repertoire holds over a million clones, with roughly 96% as singletons. Into CD45RA+ naive and CD45RA-negative memory subsets, the CD4+ cells were split. Between the trimmed V and J ends, which lost 3 bases and 3 bases, there was a span of 8 bases. The CDR3 spans 13 residues. Germline V gene data show CDR1 as KGHSH and CDR2 as LQKENI. The sample was naive CD4+ T cells sorted from blood. Specified subset: CD45RA+ positively selected. The chain links TRBV18 to TRBJ1-2; possible D gene TRBD1, 6 bases. The clonotype comes from a young man in good health. The CDR3 nucleotides read TGTGCCAGCTCACCGGGGGGCGACTATGGCTACACCTTC. Residues: CASSPGGDYGYTF.